Below, one TCR beta chain is given with its context. TCRdb's copy holds only in-frame clones and misses some; the assay was immunoSEQ multiplex PCR. This table holds about 30,000 clones, roughly 89% found once. The data originate from a study of OX40 agonist ivuxolimab in advanced cancers. V gave up 6 bases and J gave up 7 bases; unmatched junction bases: 14. Looked up from germline, CDR1 is SNHLY and CDR2 is FYNNEI. CDR3 length: 15 residues. The sequencing here drew on CD4+ or CD8+ T cells sorted from blood, taken in a trial of the OX40 agonist ivuxolimab. V is TRBV2 and J is TRBJ1-1; 7 nucleotides agree with TRBD1. The sequence came from an adult with an advanced solid tumor such as melanoma, head and neck, liver or kidney cancer. CDR3 amino acids: CASRETGTEVREAFF. The CDR3 coding sequence is TGTGCCAGCAGGGAGACCGGGACAGAAGTGCGTGAAGCTTTCTTT. The variable domain in full, with the rest retrieved from reference TRBV2 and TRBJ1-1, is EPEVTQTPSHQVTQMGQEVILRCVPISNHLYFYWYRQILGQKVEFLVSFYNNEISEKSEIFDDQFSVERPDGSNFTLKIRSTKLEDSAMYFCASRETGTEVREAFFGQGTRLTVV.